This T cell receptor beta chain was recovered during a study of T cells after yellow fever vaccination. MiXCR, run by TCRdb on the 5' RACE reads, gives a single entry per CDR3 protein. The profile shows roughly 340,000 distinct CDR3 sequences, about 9.5% of them singletons. The CDR3 sequence is 14 residues long. The germline V gene has CDR1 SGHTA and CDR2 FQGNSA. Trimming left V 4 bases short and J 6 bases short, with 14 bases between. This clonotype was sampled from a man aged 18-30 years who received the YFV17D yellow fever vaccine. This sample comprised PBMCs, obtained on the day of the first yellow fever vaccination. This chain links TRBV7-2 with TRBJ2-3; D is unresolved. Here the CDR3 reads CASSSYKSGDTQYF. CDR3 DNA: TGTGCCAGCAGCTCATACAAAAGTGGGGATACGCAGTATTTT.